This TCR beta chain comes out of a study of blood T cell repertoires in COVID-19. TCRdb keeps only in-frame clones here, not all; method: immunoSEQ multiplex PCR. Altogether roughly 170,000 clones are present, roughly 90% being singletons, with the ten largest covering 20% to 30%. V dropped 6 bases and J dropped 10; count of bases not matched to a gene: 10. Germline CDR1 is GTSNPN and CDR2 is SVGIG (reference sequence). This CDR3 has 13 amino acids. The sequence came from a man in his 60s with acute or convalescent COVID-19. Input material: peripheral blood. The V and J genes are TRBV30 and TRBJ2-7; the match to TRBD2 covers 12 bases. The CDR3 reads CACSGLAGSPQYF. The CDR3 bases are TGTGCCTGCTCGGGACTAGCGGGTTCCCCCCAGTACTTC. The full variable domain, its missing parts supplied by reference TRBV30 and TRBJ2-7, is SQTIHQWPATLVQPVGSPLSLECTVEGTSNPNLYWYRQAAGRGLQLLFYSVGIGQISSEVPQNLSASRPQDRQFILSSKKLLLSDSGFYLCACSGLAGSPQYFGPGTRLTVT.